This passage covers 10 T cell receptor beta chains from one sample sequenced in a study of cytotoxic CD8 clonotypes in ibrutinib-treated CLL. Repertoires were generated with immunoSEQ multiplex PCR, while TCRdb's copy carries only in-frame clones and drops some. The data contain some 150,000 clones, roughly 80% of them seen just once; the ten biggest clones take up under 35%. This specimen was PBMCs, taken after 12 months of ibrutinib treatment. Receptors were obtained from a human donor with chronic lymphocytic leukemia.

CDR3 nucleotide sequence: TGTGCCAGCAGCCCAGGACTAGCGGGAGGTATCGGGGAGCTGTTTTTT. Its translation is CASSPGLAGGIGELFF. The chain carries TRBV7-3 and TRBJ2-2, with 14 bases fitting TRBD2. The CDR3 loop spans 16 amino acids. Germline CDR1 SGHTA, CDR2 FQGTGA. V shed 5 bases and J 7 bases; nucleotides not matched to a gene: 6.

The chain has TRBV11-3 and TRBJ1-1; a weak D match, TRBD1 (6 bases). Germline V gene data show CDR1 as SGHNT and CDR2 as YENEEA. V lost 6 bases to trimming and J lost 3 bases, with 17 bases between them. The CDR3 contains 15 residues. CDR3 nucleotides: TGTGCCAGCAGGTTTTCGGTGGGGGCCTACACTGAAGCTTTCTTT. It translates to CASRFSVGAYTEAFF.

The chain has TRBV7-9 and TRBJ1-4; 10 bases agree with TRBD1. CDR1 is SEHNR, CDR2 FQNEAQ, per germline (reference sequence). The CDR3 has 15 residues. V lost 4 bases, J lost 7 bases, and 6 bases stayed unmatched. CDR3: CASSSLTGGVEKLFF. The CDR3 region has the DNA TGTGCCAGCAGCTCGTTGACAGGGGGCGTTGAAAAACTGTTTTTT.

The J gene is TRBJ2-1, the V gene TRBV19; 7 nucleotides agree with TRBD2. CDR1 and CDR2 from the germline V gene are LNHDA and SQIVND (reference sequence). The CDR3 sequence is 16 residues long. Losses at the gene ends were 6 bases for V and 2 bases for J; bases not matched to a gene: 10. The CDR3 DNA sequence: TGTGCCAGTAGCCCCTGGGGAGCGGGACCCTACAATGAGCAGTTCTTC. This encodes CASSPWGAGPYNEQFF.

The rearrangement joins TRBV7-2 to TRBJ2-7; the D call may be TRBD1 or TRBD2 (6 bases each). Germline-derived CDR1 and CDR2 are SGHTA and FQGNSA. The CDR3 is 16 amino acids. V was clipped by 1 base and J by 3 bases, with 16 bases between them. The CDR3 region has the DNA TGTGCCAGCAGCTTAGGAGTGGCGGGACATGGCTACGAGCAGTACTTC. Translation gives CASSLGVAGHGYEQYF. Based on the CDR3 plus reference TRBV7-2 and TRBJ2-7, the full variable domain is GAGVSQSPSNKVTEKGKDVELRCDPISGHTALYWYRQSLGQGLEFLIYFQGNSAPDKSGLPSDRFSAERTGGSVSTLTIQRTQQEDSAVYLCASSLGVAGHGYEQYFGPGTRLTVT.

The gene calls are TRBV2 and TRBJ2-5; no definite D call. Per germline, CDR1 SNHLY and CDR2 FYNNEI. This CDR3 comprises 11 residues. V was trimmed by 5 bases and J by 2 bases, leaving 3 bases between them. CDR3 in DNA: TGTGCCAGCAGTATACAAGAGACCCAGTACTTC. Its translation is CASSIQETQYF.

The chain recombines TRBV2 with TRBJ2-1, with TRBD1 as a possible D gene (6 bases). V lost 7 bases and J lost 8, with 15 bases in between. The CDR3 totals 13 residues. Germline-derived CDR1 and CDR2 are SNHLY and FYNNEI. The CDR3 loop is CASTNLRGDEQFF. Here the CDR3 DNA reads TGTGCCAGCACCAACCTCAGGGGCGATGAGCAGTTCTTC. The full variable domain, in which reference TRBV2 and TRBJ2-1 provide the parts outside the CDR3, is EPEVTQTPSHQVTQMGQEVILRCVPISNHLYFYWYRQILGQKVEFLVSFYNNEISEKSEIFDDQFSVERPDGSNFTLKIRSTKLEDSAMYFCASTNLRGDEQFFGPGTRLTVL.

The genes are TRBV5-1 and TRBJ2-7; a weak D match, TRBD1 (6 bases). This CDR3 region has 12 residues. CDR1 is SGHRS and CDR2 is YFSETQ in the germline V gene. Deletions cut 4 bases from V and 3 bases from J, with 8 bases between. CDR3 region: CASSGGSYEQYF. The CDR3 DNA reads as TGCGCCAGCAGCGGGGGCAGCTACGAGCAGTACTTC.

This clone was detected a few times. The chain uses TRBV6-1 and TRBJ1-6; possibly TRBD1 for D (5 bases). From germline, CDR1 is MNHNS and CDR2 SASEGT. The CDR3 length is 18 residues. The germline V and J ends were trimmed by 4 bases and 4 bases, with 20 bases remaining between them. CDR3 bases: TGTGCCAGCAGTGCCAAAAGGGGCACCCTGAGGTATAATTCACCCCTCCACTTT. It codes for CASSAKRGTLRYNSPLHF.

The chain carries TRBV11-2 and TRBJ2-2; 12 nucleotides align to TRBD2. CDR1 is SGHAT and CDR2 is FQNNGV in the germline V gene. The CDR3 has 15 amino acids. V lost 6 bases to trimming and J lost 5 bases; unmatched junction nucleotides: 4. CDR3 nucleotide sequence: TGTGCCAGCAGTCCCGGGACTAGCGGGACCGGGGAGCTGTTTTTT. Its protein product is CASSPGTSGTGELFF.